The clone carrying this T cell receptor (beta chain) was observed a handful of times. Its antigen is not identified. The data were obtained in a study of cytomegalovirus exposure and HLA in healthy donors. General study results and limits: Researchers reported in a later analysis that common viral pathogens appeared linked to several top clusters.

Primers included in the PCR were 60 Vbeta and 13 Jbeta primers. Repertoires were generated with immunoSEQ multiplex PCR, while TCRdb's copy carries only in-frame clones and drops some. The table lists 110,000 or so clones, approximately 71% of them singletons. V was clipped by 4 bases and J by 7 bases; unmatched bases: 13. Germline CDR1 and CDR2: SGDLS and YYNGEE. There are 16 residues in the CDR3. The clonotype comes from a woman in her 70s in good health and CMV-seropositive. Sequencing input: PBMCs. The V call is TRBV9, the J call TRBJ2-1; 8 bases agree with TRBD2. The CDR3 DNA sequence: TGTGCCAGCAGCTTTCTCCCAGCGGGGGAGCGGAATGAGCAGTTCTTC. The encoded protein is CASSFLPAGERNEQFF.